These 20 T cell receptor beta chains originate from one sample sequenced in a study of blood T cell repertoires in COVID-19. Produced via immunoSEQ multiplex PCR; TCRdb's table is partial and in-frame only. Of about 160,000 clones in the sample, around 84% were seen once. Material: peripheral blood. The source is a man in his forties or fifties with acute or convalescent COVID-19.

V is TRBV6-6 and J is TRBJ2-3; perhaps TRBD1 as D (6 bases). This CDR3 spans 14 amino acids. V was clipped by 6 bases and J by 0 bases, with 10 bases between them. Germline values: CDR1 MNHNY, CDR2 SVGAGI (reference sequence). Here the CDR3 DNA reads TGTGCCAGCAGGTCGACAGGAAGCACAGATACGCAGTATTTT. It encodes CASRSTGSTDTQYF.

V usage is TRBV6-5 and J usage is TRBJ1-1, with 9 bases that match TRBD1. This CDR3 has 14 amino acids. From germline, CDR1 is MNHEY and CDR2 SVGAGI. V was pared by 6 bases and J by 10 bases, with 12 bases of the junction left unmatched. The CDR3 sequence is CASRLPGTGSVAFF. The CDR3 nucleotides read TGTGCCAGCAGGCTCCCCGGGACAGGGAGTGTAGCTTTCTTT.

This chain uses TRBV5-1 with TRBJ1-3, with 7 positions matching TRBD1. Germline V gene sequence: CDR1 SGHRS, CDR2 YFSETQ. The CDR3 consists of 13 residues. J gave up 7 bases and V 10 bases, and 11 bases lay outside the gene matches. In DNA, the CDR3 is TGCGCCCTCGGGACAGCGGTAGGGAACACCATATATTTT. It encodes CALGTAVGNTIYF. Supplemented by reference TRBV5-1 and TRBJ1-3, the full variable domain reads KAGVTQTPRYLIKTRGQQVTLSCSPISGHRSVSWYQQTPGQGLQFLFEYFSETQRNKGNFPGRFSGRQFSNSRSEMNVSTLELGDSALYLCALGTAVGNTIYFGEGSWLTVV.

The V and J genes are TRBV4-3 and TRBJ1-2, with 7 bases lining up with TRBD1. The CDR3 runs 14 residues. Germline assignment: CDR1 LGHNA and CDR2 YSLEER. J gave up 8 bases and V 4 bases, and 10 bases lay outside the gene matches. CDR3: CASSRDRDWQGYTF. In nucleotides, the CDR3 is TGCGCCAGCAGCCGAGACAGGGACTGGCAAGGCTACACCTTC.

DNA for the CDR3: TGTGCCAGCAGCTTACAGGGTGGCAATCAGCCCCAGCATTTT. It encodes CASSLQGGNQPQHF. The chain recombines TRBV7-2 with TRBJ1-5; a possible D gene is TRBD1 (5 bases). This CDR3 region has 14 residues. Germline-derived CDR1 and CDR2 are SGHTA and FQGNSA. Deletions cut 2 bases from V and 2 bases from J, with 7 bases between.

CDR3 sequence (DNA): TGCGCCAGCAGCCAAGCGGGGAGCAATCAGCCCCAGCATTTT. It translates to CASSQAGSNQPQHF. V gene TRBV4-1 combines with J gene TRBJ1-5, with D unclear. The length of the CDR3 is 14 residues. Looked up from germline, CDR1 is MGHRA and CDR2 is YSYEKL. Trimming took 1 base from V and 1 from J, leaving 5 bases between them.

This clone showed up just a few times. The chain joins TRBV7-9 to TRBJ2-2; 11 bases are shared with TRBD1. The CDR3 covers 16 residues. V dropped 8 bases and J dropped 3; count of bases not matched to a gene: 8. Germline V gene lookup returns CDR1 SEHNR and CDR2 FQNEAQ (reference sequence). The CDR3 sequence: CASHRGTGGYTGELFF. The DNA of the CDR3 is TGTGCCAGCCACCGGGGGACAGGGGGATACACCGGGGAGCTGTTTTTT. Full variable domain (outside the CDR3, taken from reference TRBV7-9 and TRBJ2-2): DTGVSQNPRHKITKRGQNVTFRCDPISEHNRLYWYRQTLGQGPEFLTYFQNEAQLEKSRLLSDRFSAERPKGSFSTLEIQRTEQGDSAMYLCASHRGTGGYTGELFFGEGSRLTVL.

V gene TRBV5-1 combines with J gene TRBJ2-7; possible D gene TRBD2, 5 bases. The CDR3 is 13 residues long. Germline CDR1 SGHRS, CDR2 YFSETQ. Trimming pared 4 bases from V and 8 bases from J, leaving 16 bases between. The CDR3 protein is CASSMVGKEQQYF. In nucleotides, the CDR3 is TGCGCCAGCAGCATGGTCGGGAAGGAGCAGCAGTACTTC.

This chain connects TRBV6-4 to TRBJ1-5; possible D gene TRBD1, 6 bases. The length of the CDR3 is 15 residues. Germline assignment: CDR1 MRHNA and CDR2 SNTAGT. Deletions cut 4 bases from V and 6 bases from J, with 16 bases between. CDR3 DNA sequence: TGTGCCAGCAGTGTAAGGGGGGGGGTCGGTCAGCCCCAGCATTTT. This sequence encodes CASSVRGGVGQPQHF.

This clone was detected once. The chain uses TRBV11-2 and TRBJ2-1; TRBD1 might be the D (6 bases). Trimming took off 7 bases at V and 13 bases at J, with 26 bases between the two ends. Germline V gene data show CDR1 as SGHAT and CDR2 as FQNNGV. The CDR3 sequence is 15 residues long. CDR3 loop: CASNSRLGQEENQFF. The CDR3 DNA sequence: TGTGCCAGCAACTCACGCCTGGGACAAGAGGAAAATCAGTTCTTC.

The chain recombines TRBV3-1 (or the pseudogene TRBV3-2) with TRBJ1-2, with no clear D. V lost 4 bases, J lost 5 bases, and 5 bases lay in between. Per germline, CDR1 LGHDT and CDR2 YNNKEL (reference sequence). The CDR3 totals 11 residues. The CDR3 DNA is TGTGCCAGCAGCCGACTTTATGGCTACACCTTC. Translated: CASSRLYGYTF.

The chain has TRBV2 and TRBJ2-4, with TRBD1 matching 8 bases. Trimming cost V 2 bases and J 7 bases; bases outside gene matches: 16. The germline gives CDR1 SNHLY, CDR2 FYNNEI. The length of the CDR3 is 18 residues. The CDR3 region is CASSEYLAGGETANIQYF. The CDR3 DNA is TGTGCCAGCAGTGAATATTTGGCAGGGGGCGAGACGGCCAACATTCAGTACTTC.

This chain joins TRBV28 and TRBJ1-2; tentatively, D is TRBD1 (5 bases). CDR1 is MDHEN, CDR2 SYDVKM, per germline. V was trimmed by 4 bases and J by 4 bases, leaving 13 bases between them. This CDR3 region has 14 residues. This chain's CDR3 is CASSSTGGGYGYTF. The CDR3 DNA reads TGTGCCAGCAGTTCCACCGGGGGAGGCTATGGCTACACCTTC.

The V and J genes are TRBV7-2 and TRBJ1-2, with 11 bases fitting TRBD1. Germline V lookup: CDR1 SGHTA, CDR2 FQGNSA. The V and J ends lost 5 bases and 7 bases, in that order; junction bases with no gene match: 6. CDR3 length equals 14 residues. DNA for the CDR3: TGTGCCAGCAGCCCGGACAGGGGGCGAGGTGGCTACACCTTC. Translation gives CASSPDRGRGGYTF.

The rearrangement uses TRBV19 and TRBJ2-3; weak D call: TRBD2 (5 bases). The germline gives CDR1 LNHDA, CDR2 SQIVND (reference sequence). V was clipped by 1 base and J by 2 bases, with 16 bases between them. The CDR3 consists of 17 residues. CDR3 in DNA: TGTGCCAGTAGTATAGCGGCTAAGCGGACCAACACAGATACGCAGTATTTT. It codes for CASSIAAKRTNTDTQYF.

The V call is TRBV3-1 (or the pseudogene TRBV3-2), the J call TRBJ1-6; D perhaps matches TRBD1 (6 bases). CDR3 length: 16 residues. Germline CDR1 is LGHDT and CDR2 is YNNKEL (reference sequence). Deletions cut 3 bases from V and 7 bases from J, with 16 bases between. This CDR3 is CASSQPWGGRNSPLHF. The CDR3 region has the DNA TGTGCCAGCAGCCAGCCCTGGGGGGGGCGGAATTCACCCCTCCACTTT.

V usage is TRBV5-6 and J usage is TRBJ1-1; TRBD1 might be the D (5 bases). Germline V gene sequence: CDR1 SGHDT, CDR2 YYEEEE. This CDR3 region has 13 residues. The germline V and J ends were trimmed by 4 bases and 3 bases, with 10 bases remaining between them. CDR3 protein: CASSGDSYTEAFF. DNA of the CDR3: TGTGCCAGCAGCGGCGACAGCTACACTGAAGCTTTCTTT.

CDR3 nucleotide sequence: TGTGCCAGCGGCAACAGGGCACAGGGCTACACCTTC. It is translated as CASGNRAQGYTF. The chain joins TRBV28 to TRBJ1-2, with D perhaps matching TRBD1 (6 bases). Germline V gene lookup returns CDR1 MDHEN and CDR2 SYDVKM. The CDR3 runs to 12 residues. V gave up 8 bases and J gave up 8 bases, with 15 bases separating them.

In DNA form, the CDR3 reads TGTGCCAGCAAAATCCCAGCGGGGGGGCCAGATACGCAGTATTTT. Amino acid sequence: CASKIPAGGPDTQYF. The V and J genes are TRBV6-6 and TRBJ2-3, with TRBD2 identical over 10 bases. The CDR3 is made up of 15 amino acids. Germline values: CDR1 MNHNY, CDR2 SVGAGI (reference sequence). Unmatched junction bases numbered 8, after V lost 7 bases and J lost 4 bases.

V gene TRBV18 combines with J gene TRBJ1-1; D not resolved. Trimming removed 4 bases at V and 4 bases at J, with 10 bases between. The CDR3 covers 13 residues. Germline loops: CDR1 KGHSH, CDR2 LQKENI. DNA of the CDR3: TGTGCCAGCTCACGAGCGGGAAGCACTGAAGCTTTCTTT. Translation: CASSRAGSTEAFF.